The clone carrying this T cell receptor beta chain was detected many times. Its specificity is not known. Clinical symptoms, serum thyroxine, TRAb, thyroid ultrasound and orbital computed tomography informed diagnoses. This sample is part of a study of T cells in Graves' hyperthyroidism and ophthalmopathy. Study-wide points: Most clonotypes expanded in the thyroid (above 0.001) were also present in blood.

From RNA transcripts, TCR beta CDR3 regions were amplified. A first-round RT-PCR of the TCR CDR3 used the HTBI primer set. TCRdb re-called the multiplex PCR reads through MiXCR, storing one row per CDR3 protein. This table holds some 340,000 distinct CDR3 sequences, roughly an eighth found once. CDR1 MNHNS and CDR2 SASEGT come from the germline V gene. CDR3 size: 21 residues. Unmatched junction bases numbered 23, after V lost 4 bases and J lost 2 bases. The receptor was isolated from a woman in her forties with Graves' ophthalmopathy. The sequenced material came from blood. The gene calls are TRBV6-1 and TRBJ2-7, with TRBD1 matching 10 bases. The DNA of the CDR3 is TGTGCCAGCAGTGCGAAAAGCCCCAGATTTTGGTGGACAGGGGGGACCTACGAGCAGTACTTC. Its protein product is CASSAKSPRFWWTGGTYEQYF.